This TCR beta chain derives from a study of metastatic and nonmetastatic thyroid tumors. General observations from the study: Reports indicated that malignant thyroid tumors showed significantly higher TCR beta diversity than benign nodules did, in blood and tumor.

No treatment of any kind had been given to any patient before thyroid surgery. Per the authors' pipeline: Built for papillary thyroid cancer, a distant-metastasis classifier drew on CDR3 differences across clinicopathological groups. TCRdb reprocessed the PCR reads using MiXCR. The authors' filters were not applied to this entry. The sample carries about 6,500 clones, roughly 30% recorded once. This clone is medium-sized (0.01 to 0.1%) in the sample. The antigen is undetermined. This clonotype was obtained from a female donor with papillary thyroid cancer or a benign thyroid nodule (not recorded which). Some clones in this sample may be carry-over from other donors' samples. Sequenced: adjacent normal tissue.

The CDR3 bases are TGTGCCAGCAGCCTCCGGGACAGGTCCACTGGGTATGGCTACACCTTC. Translating gives CASSLRDRSTGYGYTF. V usage is TRBV7-8 and J usage is TRBJ1-2; TRBD1 agrees at 8 bases. Germline CDR1 reads SGHVS; CDR2 reads FQNEAQ. CDR3 length: 16 amino acids. V gave up 5 bases and J gave up 5 bases; unmatched junction bases: 13.